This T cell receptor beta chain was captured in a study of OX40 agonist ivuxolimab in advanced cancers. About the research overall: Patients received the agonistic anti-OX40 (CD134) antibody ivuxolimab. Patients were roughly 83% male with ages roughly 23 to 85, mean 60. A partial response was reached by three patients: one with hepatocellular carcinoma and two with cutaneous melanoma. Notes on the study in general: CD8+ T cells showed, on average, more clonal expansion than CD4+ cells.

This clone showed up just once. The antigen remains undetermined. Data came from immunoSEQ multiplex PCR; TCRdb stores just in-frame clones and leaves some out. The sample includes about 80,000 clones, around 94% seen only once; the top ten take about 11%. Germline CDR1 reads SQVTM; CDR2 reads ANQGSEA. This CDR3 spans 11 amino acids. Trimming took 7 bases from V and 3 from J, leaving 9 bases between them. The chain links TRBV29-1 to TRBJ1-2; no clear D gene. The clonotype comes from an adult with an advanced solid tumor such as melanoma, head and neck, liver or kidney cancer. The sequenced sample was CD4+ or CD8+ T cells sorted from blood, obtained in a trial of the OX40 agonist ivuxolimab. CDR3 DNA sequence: TGCAGCGCCTACGTGGACTATGGCTACACCTTC. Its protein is CSAYVDYGYTF.